The 30 T cell receptor beta chains given below trace back to one sample, sequenced in a study of beta chain features in type 1 diabetes. The sequenced template was cDNA made from the entire isolated RNA. Repertoires were generated with immunoSEQ multiplex PCR, while TCRdb's copy carries only in-frame clones and drops some. This sample yields more than 300,000 clones, of which roughly 8% are seen a single time; less than 0.5% belongs to the top ten. Sequencing was performed on central memory CD4+ T cells from blood. The source is a woman aged 18-30 years in good health.

This clone occurred a few times. The gene calls are TRBV28 and TRBJ2-7; 7 bases align to TRBD2. V dropped 5 bases and J dropped 3; count of bases not matched to a gene: 10. Per germline, CDR1 MDHEN and CDR2 SYDVKM. The CDR3 consists of 15 residues. The CDR3 DNA sequence: TGTGCCAGCAGTCCTCAGGGCGGGAGTTTCTACGAGCAGTACTTC. Residues: CASSPQGGSFYEQYF.

In DNA, the CDR3 is TGTGCCAGCAGCACCTCGGGACTAGCGGGGCCCCGCAATGAGCAGTTCTTC. It is translated as CASSTSGLAGPRNEQFF. The chain has TRBV6-9 and TRBJ2-1, with 13 bases aligning to TRBD2. Germline V CDR1 and CDR2: MNHGY, SVAAGI. The CDR3 consists of 17 residues. V shed 6 bases and J 6 bases; nucleotides not matched to a gene: 11.

The V gene is TRBV4-2, the J gene TRBJ2-3, with TRBD2 as a possible D gene (6 bases). The CDR3 covers 16 residues. CDR1 is LGHNA and CDR2 is YNFKEQ in the germline V gene. V lost 0 bases and J 2 bases, leaving 12 bases between the germline ends. This chain's CDR3 is CASSQEGGTDTDTQYF. The CDR3 nucleotides are TGTGCCAGCAGCCAAGAAGGAGGGACTGACACAGATACGCAGTATTTT.

This clone was counted once. A read error may explain this, as a much larger clone is one base away. Additional DNA sequences in this sample encode the identical CDR3. The CDR3 region is CASSRDRRNTGELFF. Written as DNA, the CDR3 is TGTGCCAGCAGTAGGGACAGGCGAAACACCGGGGAGCTGTTTTTT. The genes are TRBV6-1 and TRBJ2-2, with 8 bases matching TRBD1. CDR3 length: 15 amino acids. The ends lost 5 bases at V and 2 bases at J; junction bases unmatched: 4. From germline, CDR1 is MNHNS and CDR2 SASEGT.

CDR3 nucleotide sequence: TGTGCCATCAGTGTAACCACAGATACGCAGTATTTT. It translates to CAISVTTDTQYF. The chain combines TRBV10-3 with TRBJ2-3; no reliable D call. The CDR3 loop spans 12 amino acids. Germline CDR1 ENHRY, CDR2 SYGVKD. The V end was cut by 4 bases, the J end by 2 bases, with 4 bases between.

This clone showed up just a few times. The V call is TRBV9, the J call TRBJ2-7; D may be TRBD1 (6 bases). Germline-derived CDR1 and CDR2 are SGDLS and YYNGEE. The V end lost 3 bases, the J end lost 3 bases, and 13 bases lay between the germline ends. The CDR3 length is 14 residues. The CDR3, as DNA: TGTGCCAGCAGCGCGAGGGGACAAAGCTACGAGCAGTACTTC. Translating gives CASSARGQSYEQYF.

The chain uses TRBV7-2 and TRBJ1-5; 8 positions match TRBD1. Trimming took 4 bases from V and 1 from J; bases not matched to a gene: 3. The CDR3 covers 15 residues. CDR1 and CDR2 (germline): SGHTA, FQGNSA. The CDR3 spells CASSSQGASNQPQHF. The CDR3 region has the DNA TGTGCCAGCAGCTCCCAGGGGGCGAGCAATCAGCCCCAGCATTTT. Combining the CDR3 with reference TRBV7-2 and TRBJ1-5 gives the whole variable domain GAGVSQSPSNKVTEKGKDVELRCDPISGHTALYWYRQSLGQGLEFLIYFQGNSAPDKSGLPSDRFSAERTGGSVSTLTIQRTQQEDSAVYLCASSSQGASNQPQHFGDGTRLSIL.

The table lists this clone with a few counts. The chain is built from TRBV5-1 and TRBJ1-1; no clear D. Germline CDR1 and CDR2: SGHRS and YFSETQ. This CDR3 is 14 amino acids long. Trimming removed 4 bases at V and 0 bases at J, with 10 bases between. CDR3 DNA: TGCGCCAGCAGCGGTCCGGCGATGAACACTGAAGCTTTCTTT. This encodes CASSGPAMNTEAFF.

At least ten counts were recorded for this clone. The V call is TRBV5-6, the J call TRBJ2-5, with 11 bases matching TRBD1. The J segment lost 3 bases and the V segment lost 4 bases, leaving 2 bases of the junction unmatched. The length of the CDR3 is 14 residues. Germline loops: CDR1 SGHDT, CDR2 YYEEEE. Here the CDR3 reads CASSGTGGKETQYF. Here the CDR3 DNA reads TGTGCCAGCAGCGGGACAGGGGGTAAAGAGACCCAGTACTTC.

About this clone itself: Additional DNA sequences in this sample encode the identical CDR3. The genes are TRBV5-1 and TRBJ2-1, with D maybe TRBD1 (6 bases). CDR1 is SGHRS, CDR2 YFSETQ, per germline. V lost 1 base, J lost 0 bases, and 8 bases lay in between. This CDR3 spans 15 amino acids. The CDR3 region has the DNA TGCGCCAGCAGCTTGACAGGGAGCTCCTACAATGAGCAGTTCTTC. Residues: CASSLTGSSYNEQFF.

The V gene is TRBV28, the J gene TRBJ1-4; D is uncertain. Germline V gene data show CDR1 as MDHEN and CDR2 as SYDVKM. This CDR3 is 15 amino acids long. V dropped 7 bases and J dropped 4 bases, with 16 bases sitting between them. The CDR3 region is CASNPRAGFNEKLFF. Here the CDR3 DNA reads TGTGCCAGCAACCCACGGGCGGGGTTTAATGAAAAACTGTTTTTT.

The chain links TRBV9 to TRBJ2-1; weak D call: TRBD1 (5 bases). Germline values: CDR1 SGDLS, CDR2 YYNGEE. The germline V and J ends were trimmed by 2 bases and 9 bases, with 15 bases remaining between them. The CDR3 has 14 residues. This chain's CDR3 is CASSVGPHPREQFF. For the CDR3, the DNA is TGTGCCAGCAGCGTGGGGCCCCACCCTCGTGAGCAGTTCTTC.

The chain has TRBV27 and TRBJ2-7; TRBD2 aligns across 11 bases. V dropped 8 bases and J dropped 2; count of bases not matched to a gene: 23. The CDR3 extends over 20 amino acids. CDR1 MNHEY and CDR2 SMNVEV come from the germline V gene (reference sequence). Here the CDR3 reads CASQRTGTWGLAAFAYEQYF. The CDR3 nucleotides are TGTGCCAGCCAACGTACCGGGACATGGGGACTAGCGGCCTTCGCCTACGAGCAGTACTTC.

This clone was observed at least ten times. The CDR3 DNA follows: TGTGCCAGCAGTTTTAAAGGAGGAGCTTTCTTT. It specifies CASSFKGGAFF. The V and J genes are TRBV28 and TRBJ1-1; D remains ambiguous. V gave up 3 bases and J gave up 10 bases, with 9 bases separating them. This CDR3 spans 11 amino acids. In germline, CDR1 is MDHEN, CDR2 SYDVKM.

The CDR3 DNA reads as TGTGCCAGCAGTTACTCGCTGAAGCAAGAGACCCAGTACTTC. Its protein is CASSYSLKQETQYF. The chain combines TRBV6-5 with TRBJ2-5; D remains unclear. V dropped 0 bases and J dropped 2 bases, with 7 bases sitting between them. Germline V gene data show CDR1 as MNHEY and CDR2 as SVGAGI. The CDR3 totals 14 residues.

This clone appeared a few times. The chain has TRBV19 and TRBJ2-2, with D unresolved. The CDR3 spans 16 residues. CDR1 is LNHDA, CDR2 SQIVND, per germline (reference sequence). V lost 7 bases and J lost 9, with 24 bases in between. DNA for the CDR3: TGTGCCAGTACCTTGAGAAGGTCAACACACTCTAGGGAGCTGTTTTTT. Translated, it gives CASTLRRSTHSRELFF.

In its sample, this clone was seen many times. The chain carries TRBV11-3 and TRBJ2-1; D possibly corresponds to TRBD2 (5 bases). This CDR3 has 13 amino acids. Germline values: CDR1 SGHNT, CDR2 YENEEA. V was cut by 5 bases and J by 9 bases, with 14 bases left in between. CDR3 DNA: TGTGCCAGCAGCCGCCAGGAGGTGGGTGAGCAGTTCTTC. It translates to CASSRQEVGEQFF.

The V gene is TRBV27, the J gene TRBJ1-4; D is ambiguous. This CDR3 spans 14 amino acids. CDR1 is MNHEY and CDR2 is SMNVEV in the germline V gene (reference sequence). The V end was cut by 1 base, the J end by 5 bases, with 8 bases between. The CDR3 region is CASSLYGRNEKLFF. DNA of the CDR3: TGTGCCAGCAGTTTATATGGGAGAAATGAAAAACTGTTTTTT.

This clone was seen many times. The chain joins TRBV28 to TRBJ2-5, with 9 bases matching TRBD1. The CDR3 extends over 15 amino acids. The J segment lost 2 bases and the V segment lost 5 bases, leaving 6 bases of the junction unmatched. Germline loops: CDR1 MDHEN, CDR2 SYDVKM. The CDR3 spells CASSGAGTGQETQYF. CDR3 bases: TGTGCCAGCAGTGGAGCCGGGACAGGGCAAGAGACCCAGTACTTC.

The chain joins TRBV4-2 to TRBJ1-2, with a possible D match to TRBD1 (5 bases). Trimming left V 3 bases short and J 4 bases short, with 9 bases between. The CDR3 is 13 residues long. CDR1 is LGHNA, CDR2 YNFKEQ, per germline. The chain's CDR3 is CASSHGTAYGYTF. The CDR3 region has the DNA TGTGCCAGCAGCCATGGGACTGCCTATGGCTACACCTTC.

This clone has a handful of counts. This sequence joins TRBV7-2 and TRBJ2-2; no clear D. The germline V gene encodes CDR1 SGHTA and CDR2 FQGNSA. The CDR3 has 15 residues. Trimming pared 1 base from V and 3 bases from J, leaving 9 bases between. The CDR3 reads CASSLGVFDTGELFF. The DNA for the CDR3 is TGTGCCAGCAGCTTAGGGGTGTTCGACACCGGGGAGCTGTTTTTT.

This clone came up a few times. The chain couples TRBV5-1 to TRBJ2-5, with D tentatively TRBD2 (6 bases). Germline loops: CDR1 SGHRS, CDR2 YFSETQ. V lost 0 bases and J 2 bases, leaving 8 bases between the germline ends. The CDR3 runs to 14 residues. The DNA for the CDR3 is TGCGCCAGCAGCTTGGGGACTAATCAAGAGACCCAGTACTTC. It specifies CASSLGTNQETQYF.

The chain carries TRBV28 and TRBJ2-7; 9 bases align to TRBD2. With V trimmed by 5 bases and J by 4 bases, 18 bases remained unmatched. Germline assignment: CDR1 MDHEN and CDR2 SYDVKM. The CDR3 consists of 18 residues. The CDR3 region is CASSPHPAGGSSWYEQYF. In DNA form, the CDR3 reads TGTGCCAGCAGTCCACACCCGGCGGGAGGGAGTTCGTGGTACGAGCAGTACTTC.

The chain links TRBV9 to TRBJ2-2; D might be TRBD2 (6 bases). This CDR3 region has 15 residues. Trimming removed 4 bases at V and 6 bases at J, with 16 bases between. Looked up from germline, CDR1 is SGDLS and CDR2 is YYNGEE. The CDR3 DNA sequence: TGTGCCAGCAGCCCCGGGGGAGGTCAGGCCGGGGAGCTGTTTTTT. The encoded protein is CASSPGGGQAGELFF.

This clone was picked up a small number of times. The J gene is TRBJ2-2, the V gene TRBV7-3, with 10 bases identical to TRBD2. Trimming took 1 base from V and 0 from J; bases not matched to a gene: 2. This CDR3 is built from 17 residues. Germline CDR1 is SGHTA and CDR2 is FQGTGA. The DNA of the CDR3 is TGTGCCAGCAGCTTAAGAACTAGCGGGGCGAACACCGGGGAGCTGTTTTTT. Its translation is CASSLRTSGANTGELFF.

This chain links TRBV7-9 with TRBJ2-7; TRBD2 matches at 9 bases. With V trimmed by 1 base and J by 6 bases, 4 bases remained unmatched. CDR1 and CDR2 (germline): SEHNR, FQNEAQ (reference sequence). CDR3 size: 14 residues. The CDR3 here is CASSLGGGRGEQYF. For the CDR3, the DNA is TGTGCCAGCAGCTTAGGAGGCGGGAGGGGCGAGCAGTACTTC.

V and J are TRBV19 and TRBJ2-6; D is uncertain. Looked up from germline, CDR1 is LNHDA and CDR2 is SQIVND (reference sequence). Trimming stripped 10 bases from V and 0 bases from J, with 16 bases between. The CDR3 contains 16 residues. Here the CDR3 DNA reads TGTGCCACCCGCTCCCGAGGTTCCTCTGGGGCCAACGTCCTGACTTTC. Its protein is CATRSRGSSGANVLTF. Variable domain in full (rest from reference TRBV19 and TRBJ2-6): DGGITQSPKYLFRKEGQNVTLSCEQNLNHDAMYWYRQDPGQGLRLIYYSQIVNDFQKGDIAEGYSVSREKKESFPLTVTSAQKNPTAFYLCATRSRGSSGANVLTFGAGSRLTVL.

This clone was counted only a few times. The genes are TRBV4-3 and TRBJ2-3; 9 nucleotides match TRBD1. V dropped 2 bases and J dropped 5; count of bases not matched to a gene: 5. CDR1 and CDR2 (germline): LGHNA, YSLEER. CDR3 length: 15 residues. CDR3 nucleotide sequence: TGCGCCAGCAGCCAATTACAGGGGGCAGGAGATACGCAGTATTTT. It specifies CASSQLQGAGDTQYF.

This clone was counted many times. The chain recombines TRBV10-3 with TRBJ1-4, with a tentative D call TRBD1 (5 bases). The V and J ends lost 10 bases and 6 bases respectively, with 15 bases between them. The CDR3 spans 13 residues. The V gene's germline CDR1 is ENHRY and CDR2 SYGVKD. The CDR3 reads CATCSGDHEKLFF. The CDR3 DNA sequence: TGTGCCACCTGTTCGGGGGATCATGAAAAACTGTTTTTT.

This clone has ten or more counts. The same CDR3 also results from other DNA sequences found in this sample. This chain joins TRBV28 and TRBJ2-3; D gene unclear. Germline assignment: CDR1 MDHEN and CDR2 SYDVKM. The ends were cut back, 7 bases at V and 6 bases at J, with 8 bases in the middle. This CDR3 comprises 11 residues. Here the CDR3 reads CASIRADTQYF. As DNA, the CDR3 is TGTGCCAGCATCCGAGCGGATACGCAGTATTTT.